This is a list of T cell receptor beta chains from one sample in a study of shared clonotypes between healthy human individuals. Assay used: immunoSEQ multiplex PCR; TCRdb lists only in-frame clones, some missing. The sample holds about 650,000 clones; roughly 95% are singletons and the top ten take 0.11%. Specimen: naive CD8+ T cells sorted from blood. The receptors were sampled from a woman in her thirties in good health. CDR3s include the opening cysteine and the closing phenylalanine or tryptophan. A D gene is named only where the DNA matches it firmly.

TRBD1	TRBV25-1	TRBJ2-6	CASKGTGGAGANVLTF	TGTGCCAGCAAGGGGACAGGGGGCGCTGGGGCCAACGTCCTGACTTTC
TRBD2	TRBV19	TRBJ2-7	CASSLGLATYEQYF	TGTGCCAGTAGCCTCGGACTAGCGACCTACGAGCAGTACTTC
-	TRBV7-9	TRBJ2-1	CASSLRAVNEQFF	TGTGCCAGCAGCTTAAGAGCCGTCAACGAGCAGTTCTTC
-	TRBV5-1	TRBJ1-1	CASSLAGEGNTEAFF	TGCGCCAGCAGCTTGGCCGGGGAGGGGAACACTGAAGCTTTCTTT
-	TRBV4-1	TRBJ2-3	CASSQRDSLADTQYF	TGCGCCAGCAGCCAACGGGATTCGCTCGCAGATACGCAGTATTTT
-	TRBV9	TRBJ1-1	CASSPGGSTEAFF	TGTGCCAGCAGCCCGGGGGGGAGCACTGAAGCTTTCTTT
-	TRBV28	TRBJ2-1	CASSSGLQNEQFF	TGTGCCAGCAGTAGTGGGTTGCAGAATGAGCAGTTCTTC
TRBD2	TRBV11-2	TRBJ2-7	CASSSSSGKSYEQYF	TGTGCCAGCAGCTCATCTAGCGGGAAGTCCTACGAGCAGTACTTC
-	TRBV6-5	TRBJ2-2	CASSHSDGGELFF	TGTGCCAGCAGCCACTCGGACGGCGGGGAGCTGTTTTTT
-	TRBV28	TRBJ2-2	CASSFETGNTGELFF	TGTGCCAGCAGTTTTGAGACAGGAAACACCGGGGAGCTGTTTTTT
TRBD2	TRBV13	TRBJ2-5	CASSAGVGETQYF	TGTGCCAGCAGCGCGGGAGTTGGGGAGACCCAGTACTTC
-	TRBV5-5	TRBJ1-4	CASSLGREGEKLFF	TGTGCCAGCAGCTTGGGAAGGGAAGGGGAAAAACTGTTTTTT
-	TRBV4-1	TRBJ2-1	CASSQVGRNEQFF	TGCGCCAGCAGCCAAGTAGGTCGGAATGAGCAGTTCTTC
TRBD1	TRBV9	TRBJ2-3	CASSPHRGPPDTQYF	TGTGCCAGCAGCCCCCACAGGGGCCCCCCAGATACGCAGTATTTT
TRBD2	TRBV5-1	TRBJ2-1	CASSLWLAGDNEQFF	TGCGCCAGCAGCTTGTGGCTAGCGGGAGACAATGAGCAGTTCTTC
-	TRBV5-3	TRBJ2-5	CARSPLWTQYF	TGTGCCAGAAGCCCTTTGTGGACCCAGTACTTC
-	TRBV28	TRBJ1-6	CASSWEVSNSPLHF	TGTGCCAGCAGCTGGGAAGTTTCGAATTCACCCCTCCACTTT
-	TRBV6-1	TRBJ1-2	CASRTRDPYGYTF	TGTGCCAGCAGGACCAGGGATCCCTATGGCTACACCTTC
-	TRBV29-1	TRBJ2-7	CSVGLAGYEQYF	TGCAGCGTGGGACTGGCGGGCTACGAGCAGTACTTC
-	TRBV7-9	TRBJ2-2	CASRLRDRSTGELFF	TGTGCCAGTAGATTGAGGGATCGGAGCACCGGGGAGCTGTTTTTT
TRBD1	TRBV7-9	TRBJ1-1	CASSAGTGTNTEAFF	TGTGCCAGCAGCGCCGGGACAGGGACGAACACTGAAGCTTTCTTT
-	TRBV27	TRBJ2-2	CASSPTTGFTGELFF	TGTGCCAGCAGCCCGACGACGGGTTTCACCGGGGAGCTGTTTTTT
-	TRBV27	TRBJ1-2	CASRTGANYGYTF	TGTGCCAGCAGGACAGGAGCTAACTATGGCTACACCTTC
-	TRBV27	TRBJ2-2	CASAGRSPPGELFF	TGTGCCAGCGCGGGACGGTCCCCTCCCGGGGAGCTGTTTTTT
-	TRBV4-1	TRBJ2-1	CASSQVWRGHRNEQFF	TGCGCCAGCAGCCAAGTGTGGAGGGGTCACCGGAATGAGCAGTTCTTC
-	TRBV7-9	TRBJ2-1	CASSLPPGHYHNEQFF	TGTGCCAGCAGCTTACCACCCGGGCACTACCACAATGAGCAGTTCTTC
-	TRBV6-1	TRBJ1-1	CASSTDIRDTEAFF	TGTGCCAGCAGTACCGACATAAGGGACACTGAAGCTTTCTTT
-	TRBV29-1	TRBJ2-7	CSGGSTYEQYF	TGCAGCGGAGGATCGACCTACGAGCAGTACTTC